These 3 T cell receptor beta chains share one sample of origin, sequenced in a study of CD8+CD57+ T cells in acquired aplastic anemia. Genomic DNA was employed as the template in profiling TCR beta VDJ and CDR3. Via MiXCR, TCRdb re-called the reads, giving one row per CDR3 protein. In the table there are around 200,000 distinct CDR3 sequences, approximately 60% of which are singletons. Before being chosen for sequencing, patients had shown CD8+CD57+ cell expansion by flow cytometry. The sample was sorted CD4+, CD8+, or CD8+CD57+ T cells (not recorded which) from PBMCs. The receptors originated from a human donor with aplastic anemia.

The chain uses TRBV25-1 and TRBJ2-7; 12 bases are shared with TRBD1. Unmatched junction bases numbered 8, after V lost 2 bases and J lost 9 bases. The CDR3 is 15 amino acids. In germline, CDR1 is MGHDK, CDR2 SYGVNS. CDR3 nucleotides: TGTGCCAGCAGTGAACAGGGACAGGGGGCGCGCGGGCAGTACTTC. This sequence encodes CASSEQGQGARGQYF.

This rearrangement joins TRBV29-1 to TRBJ2-6; no clear D gene. V was pared by 1 base and J by 0 bases, with 10 bases between. CDR3 length equals 16 residues. From germline, CDR1 is SQVTM and CDR2 ANQGSEA. This CDR3 is CSVEGGGFSGANVLTF. For the CDR3, the DNA is TGCAGCGTTGAAGGGGGTGGATTCTCTGGGGCCAACGTCCTGACTTTC.

V gene TRBV7-3 combines with J gene TRBJ2-2; 12 bases line up with TRBD2. With 0 bases clipped from V and 5 bases from J, the junction kept 1 base outside the gene matches. The CDR3 consists of 16 residues. The germline CDR1 and CDR2 sequences are SGHTA and FQGTGA. This chain's CDR3 is CASSLTGLAGTGELFF. As DNA, the CDR3 is TGTGCCAGCAGCTTAACCGGACTAGCGGGAACCGGGGAGCTGTTTTTT. The entire variable domain, with the rest obtained from reference TRBV7-3 and TRBJ2-2, is as follows: GAGVSQTPSNKVTEKGKYVELRCDPISGHTALYWYRQSLGQGPEFLIYFQGTGAADDSGLPNDRFFAVRPEGSVSTLKIQRTERGDSAVYLCASSLTGLAGTGELFFGEGSRLTVL.